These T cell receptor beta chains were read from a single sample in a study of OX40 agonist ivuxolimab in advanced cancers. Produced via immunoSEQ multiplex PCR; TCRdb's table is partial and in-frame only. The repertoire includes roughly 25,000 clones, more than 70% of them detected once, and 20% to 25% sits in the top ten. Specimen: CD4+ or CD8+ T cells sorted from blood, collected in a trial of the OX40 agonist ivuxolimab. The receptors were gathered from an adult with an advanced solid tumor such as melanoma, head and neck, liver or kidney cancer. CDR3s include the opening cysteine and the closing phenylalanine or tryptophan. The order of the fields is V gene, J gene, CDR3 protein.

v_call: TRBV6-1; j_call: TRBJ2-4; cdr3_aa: CASSELVVAGGPGNIQYF
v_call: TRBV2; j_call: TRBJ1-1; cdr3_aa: CARRGNTEAFF
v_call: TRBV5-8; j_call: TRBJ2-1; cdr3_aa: CASSLGTGNYNEQFF
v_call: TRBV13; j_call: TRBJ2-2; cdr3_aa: CASSLGPGELFF
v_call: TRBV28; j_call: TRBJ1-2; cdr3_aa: CASVAAIPYGYTF
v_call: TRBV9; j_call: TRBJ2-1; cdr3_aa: CASSGGTSGGWSYNEQFF
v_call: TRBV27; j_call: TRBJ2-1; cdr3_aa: CASSLWESNEQFF
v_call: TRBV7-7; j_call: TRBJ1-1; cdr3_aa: CASSRDLADPEAFF
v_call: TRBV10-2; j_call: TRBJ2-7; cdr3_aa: CATTGTGGYEQYF
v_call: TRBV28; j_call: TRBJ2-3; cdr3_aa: CATKGQGDTDTQYF
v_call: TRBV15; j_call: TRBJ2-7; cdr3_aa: CATSRVGGPYEQYF
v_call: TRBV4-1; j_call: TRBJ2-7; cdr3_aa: CASSQDWDEQYF
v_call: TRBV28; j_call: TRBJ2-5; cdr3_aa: CASSLWGLAGIETQYF
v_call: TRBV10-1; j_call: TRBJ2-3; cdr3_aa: CASRGGKGTDTQYF
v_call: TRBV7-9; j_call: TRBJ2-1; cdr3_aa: CASSLSNEQFF
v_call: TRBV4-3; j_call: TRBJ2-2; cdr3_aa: CASSQWGRGSTGELFF
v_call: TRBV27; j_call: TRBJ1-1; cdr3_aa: CASSARTGNEAFF
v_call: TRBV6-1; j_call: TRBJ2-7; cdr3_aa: CASSLSGEISYEQYF
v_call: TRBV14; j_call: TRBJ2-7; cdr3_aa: CASSQRVYYEQYF
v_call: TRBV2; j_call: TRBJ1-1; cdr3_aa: CASSDRGGYRRTEAFF
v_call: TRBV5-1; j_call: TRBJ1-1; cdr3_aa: CASSSAGGYTEAFF
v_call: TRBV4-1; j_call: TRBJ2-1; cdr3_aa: CASSPWGGSGRNEQFF
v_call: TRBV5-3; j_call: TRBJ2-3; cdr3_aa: CARSLGGGTSGRVAPDTQYF
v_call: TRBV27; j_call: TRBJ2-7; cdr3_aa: CASKIAGAYEQYF
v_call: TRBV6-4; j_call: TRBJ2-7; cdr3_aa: CASRVSSYEQYF
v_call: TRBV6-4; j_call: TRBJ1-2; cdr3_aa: CASSDPGYGYTF
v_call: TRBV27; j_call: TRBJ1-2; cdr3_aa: CASSLSGGYRYTF
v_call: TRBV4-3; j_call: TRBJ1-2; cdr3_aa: CASSPAGGGPYGYTF
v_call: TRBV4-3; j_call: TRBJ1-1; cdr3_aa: CASSQGQGFGTEAFF
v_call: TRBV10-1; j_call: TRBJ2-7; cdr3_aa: CASSEGTGGEQYF
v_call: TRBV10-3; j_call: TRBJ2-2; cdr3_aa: CAISEPGGTGELFF